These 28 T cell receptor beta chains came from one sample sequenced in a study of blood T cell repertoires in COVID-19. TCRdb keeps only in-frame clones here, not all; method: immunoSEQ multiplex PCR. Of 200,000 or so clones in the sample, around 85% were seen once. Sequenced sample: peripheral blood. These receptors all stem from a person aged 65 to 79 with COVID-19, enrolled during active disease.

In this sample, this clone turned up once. Written as DNA, the CDR3 is TGTGCCAGCAGCTATAACCCAGGGGATGGCTACACCTTC. Translation gives CASSYNPGDGYTF. V and J are TRBV11-1 and TRBJ1-2; tentative D call: TRBD1 (6 bases). The CDR3 is 13 residues long. Trimming took off 4 bases at V and 6 bases at J, with 12 bases between the two ends. CDR1 is SGHAT, CDR2 FQDESV, per germline (reference sequence).

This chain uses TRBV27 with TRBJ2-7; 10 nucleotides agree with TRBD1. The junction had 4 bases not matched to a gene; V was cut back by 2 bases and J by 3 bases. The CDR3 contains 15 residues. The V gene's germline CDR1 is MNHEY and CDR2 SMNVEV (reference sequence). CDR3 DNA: TGTGCCAGCAGTTTAGCCGGGACAGGGGACTACGAGCAGTACTTC. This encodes CASSLAGTGDYEQYF.

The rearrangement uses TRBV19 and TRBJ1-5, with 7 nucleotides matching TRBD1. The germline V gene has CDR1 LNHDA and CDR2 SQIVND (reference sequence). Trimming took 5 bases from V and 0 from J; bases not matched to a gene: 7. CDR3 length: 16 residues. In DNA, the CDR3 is TGTGCCAGTAGTTCCCCGACAGGGTCTAGCAATCAGCCCCAGCATTTT. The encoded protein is CASSSPTGSSNQPQHF. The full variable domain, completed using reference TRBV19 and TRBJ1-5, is DGGITQSPKYLFRKEGQNVTLSCEQNLNHDAMYWYRQDPGQGLRLIYYSQIVNDFQKGDIAEGYSVSREKKESFPLTVTSAQKNPTAFYLCASSSPTGSSNQPQHFGDGTRLSIL.

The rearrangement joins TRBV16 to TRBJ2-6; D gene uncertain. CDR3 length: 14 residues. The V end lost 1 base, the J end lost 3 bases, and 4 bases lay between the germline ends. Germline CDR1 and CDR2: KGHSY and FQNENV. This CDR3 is CASSQFIGANVLTF. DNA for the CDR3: TGTGCCAGCAGCCAATTCATTGGGGCCAACGTCCTGACTTTC. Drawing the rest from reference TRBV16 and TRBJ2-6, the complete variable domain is GEEVAQTPKHLVRGEGQKAKLYCAPIKGHSYVFWYQQVLKNEFKFLISFQNENVFDETGMPKERFSAKCLPNSPCSLEIQATKLEDSAVYFCASSQFIGANVLTFGAGSRLTVL.

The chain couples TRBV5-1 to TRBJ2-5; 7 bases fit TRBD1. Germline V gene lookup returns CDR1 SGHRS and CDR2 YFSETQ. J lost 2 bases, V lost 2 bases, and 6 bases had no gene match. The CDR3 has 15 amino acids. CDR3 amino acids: CASSLGEGAQETQYF. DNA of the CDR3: TGCGCCAGCAGCTTAGGAGAGGGGGCTCAAGAGACCCAGTACTTC.

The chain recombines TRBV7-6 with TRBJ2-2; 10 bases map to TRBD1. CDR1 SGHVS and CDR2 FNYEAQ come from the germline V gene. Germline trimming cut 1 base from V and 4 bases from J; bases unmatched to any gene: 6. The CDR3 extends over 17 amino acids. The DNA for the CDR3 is TGTGCCAGCAGCTTAGAGGGGGGACAGGGGCTCACCGGGGAGCTGTTTTTT. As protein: CASSLEGGQGLTGELFF.

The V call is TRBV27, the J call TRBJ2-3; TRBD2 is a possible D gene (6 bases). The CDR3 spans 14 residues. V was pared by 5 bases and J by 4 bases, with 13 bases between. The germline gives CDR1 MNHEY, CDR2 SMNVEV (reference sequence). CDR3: CASSPRAGSDTQYF. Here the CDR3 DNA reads TGTGCCAGCAGTCCACGGGCGGGATCAGATACGCAGTATTTT.

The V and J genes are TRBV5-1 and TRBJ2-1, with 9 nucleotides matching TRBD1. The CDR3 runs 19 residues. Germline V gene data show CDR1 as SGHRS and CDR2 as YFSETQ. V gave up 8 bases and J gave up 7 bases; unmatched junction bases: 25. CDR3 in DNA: TGCGCCAGGAGTGCGGGACAGGGCGACCTTCTGGCTTCCAGGAATGAGCAGTTCTTC. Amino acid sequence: CARSAGQGDLLASRNEQFF.

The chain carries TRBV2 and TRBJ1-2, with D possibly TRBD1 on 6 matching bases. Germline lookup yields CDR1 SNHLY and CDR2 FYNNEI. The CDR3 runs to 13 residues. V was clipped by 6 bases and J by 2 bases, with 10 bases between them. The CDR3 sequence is CASSAGQNYGYTF. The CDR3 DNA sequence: TGTGCCAGCAGCGCCGGACAGAACTATGGCTACACCTTC.

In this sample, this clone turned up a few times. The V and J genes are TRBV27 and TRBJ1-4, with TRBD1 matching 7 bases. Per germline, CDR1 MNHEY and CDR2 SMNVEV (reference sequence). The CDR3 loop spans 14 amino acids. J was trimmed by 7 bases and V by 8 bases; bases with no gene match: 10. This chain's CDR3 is CASSLQGQLEKLFF. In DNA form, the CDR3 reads TGTGCCAGCTCTCTGCAGGGACAGCTTGAAAAACTGTTTTTT.

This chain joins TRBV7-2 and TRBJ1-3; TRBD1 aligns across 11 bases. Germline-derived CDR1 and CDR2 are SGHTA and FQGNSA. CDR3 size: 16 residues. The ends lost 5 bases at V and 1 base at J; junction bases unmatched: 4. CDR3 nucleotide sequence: TGTGCCAGCAGCCGGACAGGGGGCGTTTCTGGAAACACCATATATTTT. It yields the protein CASSRTGGVSGNTIYF.

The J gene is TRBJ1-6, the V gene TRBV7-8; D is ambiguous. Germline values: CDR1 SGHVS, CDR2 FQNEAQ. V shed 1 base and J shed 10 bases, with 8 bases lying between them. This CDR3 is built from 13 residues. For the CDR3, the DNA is TGTGCCAGCAGCTTAGGAGAAAACTCACCCCTCCACTTT. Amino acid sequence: CASSLGENSPLHF.

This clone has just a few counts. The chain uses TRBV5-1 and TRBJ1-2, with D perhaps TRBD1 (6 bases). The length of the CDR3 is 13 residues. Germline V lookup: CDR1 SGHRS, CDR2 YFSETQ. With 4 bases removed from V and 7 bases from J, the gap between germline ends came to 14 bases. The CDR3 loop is CASSVQGSVGYTF. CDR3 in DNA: TGCGCCAGCAGCGTACAGGGTTCGGTTGGCTACACCTTC.

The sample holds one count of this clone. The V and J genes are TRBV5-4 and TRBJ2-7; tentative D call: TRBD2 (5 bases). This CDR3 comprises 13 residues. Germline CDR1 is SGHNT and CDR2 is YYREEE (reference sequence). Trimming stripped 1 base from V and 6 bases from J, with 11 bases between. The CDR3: CASSLSGGSEQYF. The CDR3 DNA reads TGTGCCAGCAGCTTGTCTGGAGGTAGCGAGCAGTACTTC.

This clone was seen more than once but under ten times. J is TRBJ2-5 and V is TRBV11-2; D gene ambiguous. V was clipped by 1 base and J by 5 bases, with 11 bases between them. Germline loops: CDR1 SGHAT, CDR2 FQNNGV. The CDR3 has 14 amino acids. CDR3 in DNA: TGTGCCAGCAGCTTAGTTTCCCCTCAGGAGACCCAGTACTTC. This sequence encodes CASSLVSPQETQYF.

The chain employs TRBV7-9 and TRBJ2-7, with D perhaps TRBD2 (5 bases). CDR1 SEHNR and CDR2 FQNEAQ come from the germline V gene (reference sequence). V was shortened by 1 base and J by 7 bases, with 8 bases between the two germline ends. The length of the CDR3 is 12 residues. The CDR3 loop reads CASSLGSGEQYF. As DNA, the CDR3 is TGTGCCAGCAGCTTAGGCTCGGGGGAGCAGTACTTC.

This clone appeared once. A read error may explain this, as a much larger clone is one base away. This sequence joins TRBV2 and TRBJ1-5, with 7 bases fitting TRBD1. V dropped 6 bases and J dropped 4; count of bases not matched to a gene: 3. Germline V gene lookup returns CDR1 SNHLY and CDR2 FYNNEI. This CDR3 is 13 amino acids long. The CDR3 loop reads CASSDRANQPQHF. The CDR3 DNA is TGTGCCAGCAGCGACAGGGCGAATCAGCCCCAGCATTTT.

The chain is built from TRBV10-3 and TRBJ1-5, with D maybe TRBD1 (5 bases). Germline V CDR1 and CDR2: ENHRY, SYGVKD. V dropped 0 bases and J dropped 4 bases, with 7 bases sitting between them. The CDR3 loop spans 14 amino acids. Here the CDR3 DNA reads TGTGCCATCAGTGAGTCGGGGGGAAATCAGCCCCAGCATTTT. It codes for CAISESGGNQPQHF.

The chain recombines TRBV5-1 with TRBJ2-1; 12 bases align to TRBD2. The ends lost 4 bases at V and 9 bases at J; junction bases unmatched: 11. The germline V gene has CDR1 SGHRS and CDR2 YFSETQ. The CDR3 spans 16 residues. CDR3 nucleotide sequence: TGCGCCAGCAGCGCCCTACTAGCGGGGGGAAGTGTTGAGCAGTTCTTC. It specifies CASSALLAGGSVEQFF.

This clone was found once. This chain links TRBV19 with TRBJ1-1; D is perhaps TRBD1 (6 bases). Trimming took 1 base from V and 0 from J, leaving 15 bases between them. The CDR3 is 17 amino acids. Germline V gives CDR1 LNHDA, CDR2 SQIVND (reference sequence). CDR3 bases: TGTGCCAGTAGTATAGGGGGGACACCGGGAATGAACACTGAAGCTTTCTTT. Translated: CASSIGGTPGMNTEAFF.

This CDR3 reads CASSYYSGGASDEQFF. CDR3 in DNA: TGTGCCAGCAGTTACTATAGCGGGGGGGCGTCCGATGAGCAGTTCTTC. The chain has TRBV6-2 or TRBV6-3 and TRBJ2-1, with 11 nucleotides matching TRBD2. V lost 1 base, J lost 8 bases, and 7 bases stayed unmatched. Per the germline V gene, CDR1 is MNHEY and CDR2 is SVGEGT. There are 16 residues in the CDR3.

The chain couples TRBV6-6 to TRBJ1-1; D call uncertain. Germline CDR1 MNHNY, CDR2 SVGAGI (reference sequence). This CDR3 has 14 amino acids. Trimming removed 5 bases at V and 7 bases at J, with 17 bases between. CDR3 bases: TGTGCCAGCAGTCAGCGCCACTGGGAGGATGAAGCTTTCTTT. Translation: CASSQRHWEDEAFF.

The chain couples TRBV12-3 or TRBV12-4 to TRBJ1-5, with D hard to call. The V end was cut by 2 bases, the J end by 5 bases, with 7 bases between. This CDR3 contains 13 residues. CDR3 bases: TGTGCCAGCAGTTTAAGTCGGGATCAGCCCCAGCATTTT. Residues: CASSLSRDQPQHF.

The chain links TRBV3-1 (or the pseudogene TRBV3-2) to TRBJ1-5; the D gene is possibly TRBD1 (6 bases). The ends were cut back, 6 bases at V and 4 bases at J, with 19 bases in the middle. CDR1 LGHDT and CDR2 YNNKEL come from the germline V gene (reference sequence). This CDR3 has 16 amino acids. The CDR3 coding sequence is TGTGCCAGCAGACAGGGTAATGGGTATGGAAATCAGCCCCAGCATTTT. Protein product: CASRQGNGYGNQPQHF.

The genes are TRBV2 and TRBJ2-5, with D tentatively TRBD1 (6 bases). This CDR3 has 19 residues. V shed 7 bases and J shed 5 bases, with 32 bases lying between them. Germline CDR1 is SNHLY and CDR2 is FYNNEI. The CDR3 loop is CASKTGLIEGQGMWETQYF. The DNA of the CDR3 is TGTGCCAGCAAGACCGGATTAATAGAAGGCCAGGGGATGTGGGAGACCCAGTACTTC.

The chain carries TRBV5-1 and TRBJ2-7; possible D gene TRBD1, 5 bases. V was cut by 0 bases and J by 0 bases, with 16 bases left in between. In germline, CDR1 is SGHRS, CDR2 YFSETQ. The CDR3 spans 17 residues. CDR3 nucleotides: TGCGCCAGCAGCTTGGAAGGCCGGCAGGGAAGCTCCTACGAGCAGTACTTC. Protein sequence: CASSLEGRQGSSYEQYF.

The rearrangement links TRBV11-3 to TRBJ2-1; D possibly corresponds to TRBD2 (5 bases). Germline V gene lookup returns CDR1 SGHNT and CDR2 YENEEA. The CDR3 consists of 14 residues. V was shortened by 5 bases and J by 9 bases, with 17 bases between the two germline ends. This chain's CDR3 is CASSPGMAAREQFF. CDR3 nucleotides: TGTGCCAGCAGCCCCGGGATGGCGGCTCGTGAGCAGTTCTTC.

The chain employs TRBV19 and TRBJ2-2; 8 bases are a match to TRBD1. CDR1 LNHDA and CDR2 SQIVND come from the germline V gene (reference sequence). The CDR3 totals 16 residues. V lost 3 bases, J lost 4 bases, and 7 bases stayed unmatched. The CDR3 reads CASSIRQGTGTGELFF. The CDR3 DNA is TGTGCCAGTAGTATTCGACAGGGGACGGGCACCGGGGAGCTGTTTTTT.